These 24 T cell receptor beta chains share one sample of origin, sequenced in a study of shared clonotypes between healthy human individuals. Only in-frame clones appear in the TCRdb table, and some are missing; sequencing was by immunoSEQ multiplex PCR. This sample has some 1,100,000 clones; 75% to 80% occur once, and the top ten carry about 0.52%. The sequenced material came from memory CD4+ T cells from PBMCs. Subset indicated: CD45RA-negative fraction. These receptors all stem from a man aged 18-30 years in good health. Some clones in this sample may be carry-over from other donors' samples.

The CDR3: CASSRSSGNTGELFF. The CDR3 nucleotides are TGTGCCAGCAGTAGATCCAGCGGGAACACCGGGGAGCTGTTTTTT. This chain connects TRBV2 to TRBJ2-2, with TRBD2 as a possible D gene (5 bases). Germline V gives CDR1 SNHLY, CDR2 FYNNEI. The V end was cut by 5 bases, the J end by 1 base, with 11 bases between. The CDR3 is 15 residues long.

This clone was counted between two and nine times. This chain joins TRBV10-3 and TRBJ2-3, with no clear D. This CDR3 comprises 15 residues. Germline V gene sequence: CDR1 ENHRY, CDR2 SYGVKD. V dropped 2 bases and J dropped 8 bases, with 17 bases sitting between them. CDR3 nucleotide sequence: TGTGCCATCAGTGAGCCTGCCCGTGTTGTGGGTACGCAGTATTTT. This translates into CAISEPARVVGTQYF.

The chain has TRBV15 and TRBJ2-2; TRBD1 matches 11 bases. Germline assignment: CDR1 LNHNV and CDR2 YYDKDF (reference sequence). The CDR3 loop spans 16 amino acids. Trimming cost V 0 bases and J 7 bases; bases outside gene matches: 4. The CDR3 DNA reads as TGTGCCACCAGCAGAGAGCCGGGACAGGGGGTCGGGGAGCTGTTTTTT. This gives the protein CATSREPGQGVGELFF.

This sequence joins TRBV2 and TRBJ2-7; either TRBD1 or TRBD2 may fit D (5 bases each). The CDR3 contains 14 residues. V dropped 7 bases and J dropped 1 base, with 14 bases sitting between them. CDR1 and CDR2 (germline): SNHLY, FYNNEI. CDR3 in DNA: TGTGCCAGCATTATGGGGGTGAGGTCCTACGAGCAGTACTTC. Its translation: CASIMGVRSYEQYF. Based on the CDR3 plus reference TRBV2 and TRBJ2-7, the full variable domain is EPEVTQTPSHQVTQMGQEVILRCVPISNHLYFYWYRQILGQKVEFLVSFYNNEISEKSEIFDDQFSVERPDGSNFTLKIRSTKLEDSAMYFCASIMGVRSYEQYFGPGTRLTVT.

This clone was picked up many times. The chain has TRBV6-5 and TRBJ2-1; 8 positions match TRBD2. In germline, CDR1 is MNHEY, CDR2 SVGAGI. Losses at the gene ends were 7 bases for V and 6 bases for J; bases not matched to a gene: 11. There are 15 residues in the CDR3. CDR3 nucleotide sequence: TGTGCCAGCACCGATGGTTCTAGCGGGCGCAATGAGCAGTTCTTC. Amino acid sequence: CASTDGSSGRNEQFF.

This clone came up a few times. The chain carries TRBV28 and TRBJ1-5, with 7 bases that match TRBD1. V trimming: 6 bases; J trimming: 5 bases; junction bases outside the gene matches: 7. The CDR3 length is 14 residues. The germline CDR1 and CDR2 sequences are MDHEN and SYDVKM. CDR3: CASRRDSGYQPQHF. The CDR3 bases are TGTGCCAGCAGACGGGACAGCGGGTATCAGCCCCAGCATTTT.

V and J are TRBV9 and TRBJ2-7; 9 positions match TRBD2. J gave up 5 bases and V 4 bases, and 7 bases lay outside the gene matches. The germline CDR1 and CDR2 sequences are SGDLS and YYNGEE. CDR3 length: 14 amino acids. The CDR3 bases are TGTGCCAGCAGCCCTAGCGGGACGAGTCACGAGCAGTACTTC. It is translated as CASSPSGTSHEQYF.

This clone was seen more than once but under ten times. The chain uses TRBV7-8 and TRBJ1-2; D possibly corresponds to TRBD1 (5 bases). There are 15 residues in the CDR3. The ends were cut back, 5 bases at V and 4 bases at J, with 17 bases in the middle. Germline V gives CDR1 SGHVS, CDR2 FQNEAQ. The CDR3 sequence: CASSKGPPVGYGYTF. CDR3 DNA: TGTGCCAGCAGCAAGGGACCCCCGGTCGGCTATGGCTACACCTTC.

In the case of this clone: Possible read error: a much larger clone is one base away. V usage is TRBV6-1 and J usage is TRBJ1-5; D remains unclear. This CDR3 region has 13 residues. Germline V gives CDR1 MNHNS, CDR2 SASEGT. V dropped 1 base and J dropped 5 bases, with 6 bases sitting between them. The CDR3 DNA is TGTGCCAGCAGTGAAGTGAGCTATCAGCCCCAGCATTTT. Translated: CASSEVSYQPQHF.

The V call is TRBV7-2, the J call TRBJ2-3; 9 bases fit TRBD2. V dropped 5 bases and J dropped 3; count of bases not matched to a gene: 6. Germline V gives CDR1 SGHTA, CDR2 FQGNSA. The CDR3 runs to 15 residues. The CDR3 DNA follows: TGTGCCAGCAGCCAACGACTAGCGGAAACAGATACGCAGTATTTT. Amino acids: CASSQRLAETDTQYF.

This clone occurred a few times. This sequence joins TRBV7-9 and TRBJ1-4; tentative D call: TRBD1 (5 bases). There are 13 residues in the CDR3. The germline CDR1 and CDR2 sequences are SEHNR and FQNEAQ (reference sequence). V was trimmed by 6 bases and J by 5 bases, leaving 10 bases between them. This CDR3 is CASSFPGNEKLFF. CDR3 nucleotides: TGTGCCAGCAGTTTCCCAGGGAATGAAAAACTGTTTTTT. Based on the CDR3 plus reference TRBV7-9 and TRBJ1-4, the full variable domain is DTGVSQNPRHKITKRGQNVTFRCDPISEHNRLYWYRQTLGQGPEFLTYFQNEAQLEKSRLLSDRFSAERPKGSFSTLEIQRTEQGDSAMYLCASSFPGNEKLFFGSGTQLSVL.

The V gene is TRBV27, the J gene TRBJ2-7; D possibly matches TRBD1 or TRBD2 (6 bases each). The germline CDR1 and CDR2 sequences are MNHEY and SMNVEV (reference sequence). Trimming took off 5 bases at V and 6 bases at J, with 20 bases between the two ends. This CDR3 has 15 residues. This CDR3 is CASSGGTRSFREQYF. DNA for the CDR3: TGTGCCAGCAGTGGAGGGACACGGAGTTTTCGCGAGCAGTACTTC.

The rearrangement uses TRBV19 and TRBJ1-2; D remains ambiguous. Trimming took 9 bases from V and 4 from J, leaving 12 bases between them. The V gene's germline CDR1 is LNHDA and CDR2 SQIVND (reference sequence). The CDR3 contains 12 residues. The CDR3 region has the DNA TGTGCCAGCAGGACGGTGTCCTATGGCTACACCTTC. Residues: CASRTVSYGYTF.

J is TRBJ1-3 and V is TRBV7-7; D possibly corresponds to TRBD1 (5 bases). V dropped 5 bases and J dropped 0 bases, with 11 bases sitting between them. This CDR3 contains 15 residues. Germline V gene data show CDR1 as SSHAT and CDR2 as FNYEAQ (reference sequence). CDR3 bases: TGTGCCAGCAGCGCAGGGACGGCCTCTGGAAACACCATATATTTT. This codes for CASSAGTASGNTIYF.

The CDR3 here is CATSRRASTDTQYF. DNA for the CDR3: TGTGCCACCAGCAGGAGGGCCTCCACAGATACGCAGTATTTT. The rearrangement joins TRBV15 to TRBJ2-3; maybe TRBD2 (5 bases). Trimming removed 3 bases at V and 2 bases at J, with 9 bases between. Germline V gene sequence: CDR1 LNHNV, CDR2 YYDKDF (reference sequence). The CDR3 extends over 14 amino acids.

The J gene is TRBJ2-5, the V gene TRBV9; 13 bases match TRBD2. The CDR3 has 17 amino acids. Germline V gene data show CDR1 as SGDLS and CDR2 as YYNGEE. Trimming removed 4 bases from V and 2 bases from J; junction bases left unmatched: 8. CDR3 bases: TGTGCCAGCAGCCAGGGCGGGACTAGCGGGATACAAGAGACCCAGTACTTC. Translating gives CASSQGGTSGIQETQYF.

The J gene is TRBJ1-5, the V gene TRBV2; a possible D gene is TRBD1 (5 bases). The V end was cut by 6 bases, the J end by 5 bases, with 11 bases between. Per the germline V gene, CDR1 is SNHLY and CDR2 is FYNNEI. There are 13 residues in the CDR3. Here the CDR3 DNA reads TGTGCCAGCAGGACGGGGCAGGATCAGCCCCAGCATTTT. As protein: CASRTGQDQPQHF.

The rearrangement links TRBV5-1 to TRBJ2-1, with TRBD1 identical over 9 bases. Germline assignment: CDR1 SGHRS and CDR2 YFSETQ. The V and J ends lost 0 bases and 7 bases, in that order; junction bases with no gene match: 5. The CDR3 is made up of 15 amino acids. The CDR3 DNA is TGCGCCAGCAGCTTGGGCTTACAGGGGGCTAATGAGCAGTTCTTC. As protein: CASSLGLQGANEQFF. Full variable domain (outside the CDR3, taken from reference TRBV5-1 and TRBJ2-1): KAGVTQTPRYLIKTRGQQVTLSCSPISGHRSVSWYQQTPGQGLQFLFEYFSETQRNKGNFPGRFSGRQFSNSRSEMNVSTLELGDSALYLCASSLGLQGANEQFFGPGTRLTVL.

The J gene is TRBJ2-7, the V gene TRBV5-4; 10 positions match TRBD2. This CDR3 comprises 16 residues. J gave up 0 bases and V 3 bases, and 6 bases lay outside the gene matches. CDR1 and CDR2 from the germline V gene are SGHNT and YYREEE (reference sequence). CDR3 protein: CASSSWTSGGSYEQYF. CDR3 sequence (DNA): TGTGCCAGCAGCTCCTGGACTAGCGGAGGCTCCTACGAGCAGTACTTC.

The V call is TRBV5-1, the J call TRBJ2-3; 7 nucleotides line up with TRBD1. Germline V CDR1 and CDR2: SGHRS, YFSETQ. Germline trimming cut 0 bases from V and 6 bases from J; bases unmatched to any gene: 10. The CDR3 length is 16 residues. CDR3 sequence reads: CASSLGQGFSYDTQYF. The CDR3 DNA is TGCGCCAGCAGCTTGGGACAGGGTTTTAGTTACGATACGCAGTATTTT. The complete variable domain, with remaining parts taken from reference TRBV5-1 and TRBJ2-3, reads KAGVTQTPRYLIKTRGQQVTLSCSPISGHRSVSWYQQTPGQGLQFLFEYFSETQRNKGNFPGRFSGRQFSNSRSEMNVSTLELGDSALYLCASSLGQGFSYDTQYFGPGTRLTVL.

The rearrangement uses TRBV13 and TRBJ2-3; the D gene could be TRBD1 or TRBD2 (5 bases each). V lost 5 bases and J 0 bases, leaving 9 bases between the germline ends. From germline, CDR1 is PRHDT and CDR2 FYEKMQ (reference sequence). This CDR3 is built from 14 residues. CDR3 nucleotides: TGTGCCAGCAGCATGGGACGCAGCACAGATACGCAGTATTTT. It yields the protein CASSMGRSTDTQYF.

This clone showed up just a few times. The gene calls are TRBV19 and TRBJ2-7, with TRBD1 matching 7 bases. Trimming removed 5 bases from V and 0 bases from J; junction bases left unmatched: 16. From germline, CDR1 is LNHDA and CDR2 SQIVND (reference sequence). The CDR3 length is 18 residues. The CDR3: CASSSHRPGTAFSYEQYF. CDR3 bases: TGTGCCAGTAGTTCCCACCGTCCAGGGACAGCCTTCTCCTACGAGCAGTACTTC.

The chain carries TRBV7-2 and TRBJ2-7, with 8 positions matching TRBD1. Germline V CDR1 and CDR2: SGHTA, FQGNSA. The CDR3 has 15 amino acids. V shed 5 bases, J shed 2 bases, and the junction held 8 bases outside the gene matches. The CDR3 DNA reads as TGTGCCAGCAGCGCACCCGGGACAGGCCCCTACGAGCAGTACTTC. Translated, it gives CASSAPGTGPYEQYF.

The chain uses TRBV11-1 and TRBJ2-1; 9 bases are a match to TRBD1. V lost 6 bases to trimming and J lost 8 bases; unmatched junction nucleotides: 11. The germline gives CDR1 SGHAT, CDR2 FQDESV (reference sequence). The CDR3 has 15 amino acids. The chain's CDR3 is CASSAGTGILDEQFF. The CDR3 nucleotides are TGTGCCAGCAGTGCCGGGACAGGGATATTGGATGAGCAGTTCTTC.